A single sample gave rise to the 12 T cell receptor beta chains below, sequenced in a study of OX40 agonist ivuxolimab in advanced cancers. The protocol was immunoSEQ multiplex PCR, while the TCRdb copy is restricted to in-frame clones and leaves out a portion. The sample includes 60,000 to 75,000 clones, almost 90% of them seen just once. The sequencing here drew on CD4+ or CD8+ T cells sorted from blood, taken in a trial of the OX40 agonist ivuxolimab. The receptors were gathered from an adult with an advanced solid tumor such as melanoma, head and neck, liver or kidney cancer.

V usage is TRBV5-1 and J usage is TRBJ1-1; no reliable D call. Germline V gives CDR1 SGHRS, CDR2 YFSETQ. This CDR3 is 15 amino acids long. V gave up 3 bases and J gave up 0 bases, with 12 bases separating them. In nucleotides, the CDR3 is TGCGCCAGCAGCTGGGATGCGCACCTGAACACTGAAGCTTTCTTT. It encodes CASSWDAHLNTEAFF. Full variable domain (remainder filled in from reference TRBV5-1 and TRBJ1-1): KAGVTQTPRYLIKTRGQQVTLSCSPISGHRSVSWYQQTPGQGLQFLFEYFSETQRNKGNFPGRFSGRQFSNSRSEMNVSTLELGDSALYLCASSWDAHLNTEAFFGQGTRLTVV.

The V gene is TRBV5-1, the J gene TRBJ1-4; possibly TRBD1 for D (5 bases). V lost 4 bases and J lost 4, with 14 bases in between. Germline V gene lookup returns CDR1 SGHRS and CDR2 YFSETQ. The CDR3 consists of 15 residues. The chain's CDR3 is CASSLSGTNNEKLFF. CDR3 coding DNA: TGCGCCAGCAGCCTATCCGGGACCAATAATGAAAAACTGTTTTTT.

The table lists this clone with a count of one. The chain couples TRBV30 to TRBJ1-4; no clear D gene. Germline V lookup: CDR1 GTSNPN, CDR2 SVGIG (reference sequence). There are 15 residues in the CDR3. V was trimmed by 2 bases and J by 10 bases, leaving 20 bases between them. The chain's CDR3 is CAWSSAGPVLGKLFF. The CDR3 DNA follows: TGTGCCTGGAGTAGTGCTGGGCCGGTCTTAGGAAAACTGTTTTTT.

CDR3 sequence: CASSLEDRGIAGYTF. The CDR3 DNA sequence: TGTGCCAGCAGTTTGGAGGACAGGGGGATTGCGGGCTACACCTTC. The chain combines TRBV28 with TRBJ1-2, with TRBD1 identical over 10 bases. V trimming: 3 bases; J trimming: 8 bases; junction bases outside the gene matches: 9. This CDR3 is 15 amino acids long. CDR1 MDHEN and CDR2 SYDVKM come from the germline V gene.

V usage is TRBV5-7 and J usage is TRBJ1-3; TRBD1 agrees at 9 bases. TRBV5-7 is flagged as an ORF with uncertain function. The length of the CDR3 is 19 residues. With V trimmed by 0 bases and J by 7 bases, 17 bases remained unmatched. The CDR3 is CASSLASGDREIPDNTIYF. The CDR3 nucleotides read TGTGCCAGCAGCTTGGCCAGTGGGGACAGGGAAATCCCCGATAACACCATATATTTT.

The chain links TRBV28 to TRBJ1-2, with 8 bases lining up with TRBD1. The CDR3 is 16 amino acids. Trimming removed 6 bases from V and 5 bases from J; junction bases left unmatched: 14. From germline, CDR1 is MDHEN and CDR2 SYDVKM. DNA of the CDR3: TGTGCCAGCAGGAAAACTACCGGGACAGGACTTTATGGCTACACCTTC. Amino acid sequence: CASRKTTGTGLYGYTF.

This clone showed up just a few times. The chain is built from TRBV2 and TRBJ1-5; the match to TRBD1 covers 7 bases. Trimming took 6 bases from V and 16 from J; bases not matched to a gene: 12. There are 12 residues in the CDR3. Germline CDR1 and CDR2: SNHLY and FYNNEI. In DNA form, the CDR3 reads TGTGCCAGCAGGGAGCGACAGGGCTACTTCCATTTT. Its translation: CASRERQGYFHF.

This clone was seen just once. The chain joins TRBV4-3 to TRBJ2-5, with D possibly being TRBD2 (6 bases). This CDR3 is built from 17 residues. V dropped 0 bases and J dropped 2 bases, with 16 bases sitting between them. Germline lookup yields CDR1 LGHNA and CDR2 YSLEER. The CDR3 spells CASSQDLGGRIQETQYF. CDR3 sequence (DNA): TGCGCCAGCAGCCAAGATTTGGGAGGTAGGATACAAGAGACCCAGTACTTC.

CDR3 in amino acids: CASSLARLDRGLSAFF. As DNA, the CDR3 is TGTGCCAGCAGCTTGGCCAGGTTGGACAGGGGGCTTAGCGCTTTCTTT. The gene calls are TRBV5-5 and TRBJ1-1, with TRBD1 identical over 11 bases. CDR1 SGHKS and CDR2 YYEKEE come from the germline V gene (reference sequence). The ends lost 0 bases at V and 11 bases at J; junction bases unmatched: 12. The CDR3 totals 16 residues.

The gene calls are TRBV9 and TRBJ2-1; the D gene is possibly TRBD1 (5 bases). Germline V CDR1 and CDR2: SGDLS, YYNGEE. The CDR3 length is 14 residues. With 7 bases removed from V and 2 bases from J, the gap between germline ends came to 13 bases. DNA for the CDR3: TGTGCCAGCGGAGAGCAGGGTGCCTACAATGAGCAGTTCTTC. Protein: CASGEQGAYNEQFF.

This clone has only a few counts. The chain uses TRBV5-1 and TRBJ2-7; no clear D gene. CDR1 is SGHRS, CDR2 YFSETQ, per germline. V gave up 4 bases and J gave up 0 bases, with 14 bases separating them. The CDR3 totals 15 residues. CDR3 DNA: TGCGCCAGCAGCCCGAAAGGGTCGAGCTCCTACGAGCAGTACTTC. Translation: CASSPKGSSSYEQYF.

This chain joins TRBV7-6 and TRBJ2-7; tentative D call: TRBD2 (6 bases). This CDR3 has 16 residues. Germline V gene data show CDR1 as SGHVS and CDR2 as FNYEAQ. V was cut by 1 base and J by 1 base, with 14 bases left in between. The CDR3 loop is CASSLGGQRVSYEQYF. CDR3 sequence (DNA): TGTGCCAGCAGCTTAGGCGGGCAGCGGGTTTCCTACGAGCAGTACTTC.